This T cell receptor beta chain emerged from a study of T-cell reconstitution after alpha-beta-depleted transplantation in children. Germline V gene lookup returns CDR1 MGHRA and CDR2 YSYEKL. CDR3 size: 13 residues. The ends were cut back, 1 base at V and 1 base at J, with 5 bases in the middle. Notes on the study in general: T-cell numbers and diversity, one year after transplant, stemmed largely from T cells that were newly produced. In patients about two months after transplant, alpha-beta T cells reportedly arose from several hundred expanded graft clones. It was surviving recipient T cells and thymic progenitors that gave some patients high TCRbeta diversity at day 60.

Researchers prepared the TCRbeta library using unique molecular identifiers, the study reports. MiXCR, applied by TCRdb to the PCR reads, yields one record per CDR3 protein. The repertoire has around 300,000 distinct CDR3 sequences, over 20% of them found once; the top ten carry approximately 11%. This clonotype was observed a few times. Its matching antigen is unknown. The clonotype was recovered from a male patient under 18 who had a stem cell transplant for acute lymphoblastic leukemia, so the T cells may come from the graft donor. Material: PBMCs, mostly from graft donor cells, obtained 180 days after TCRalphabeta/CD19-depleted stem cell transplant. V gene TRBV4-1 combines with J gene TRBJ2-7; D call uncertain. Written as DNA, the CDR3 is TGCGCCAGCAGCCAAGCCCCTTCCTACGAGCAGTACTTC. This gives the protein CASSQAPSYEQYF.